The source of this T cell receptor (beta chain) is a study of T cells in localized non-small cell lung cancer. Only in-frame clones appear in the TCRdb table, and some are missing; sequencing was by immunoSEQ multiplex PCR. The repertoire consists of 20,000 to 25,000 clones, with roughly 88% occurring once and the leading ten covering roughly 6.2%. V lost 2 bases and J 3 bases, leaving 14 bases between the germline ends. The CDR3 is 16 amino acids. The germline gives CDR1 GTSNPN, CDR2 SVGIG (reference sequence). This chain links TRBV30 with TRBJ1-6; no firm D call. The sequenced sample was PBMCs, obtained before any cancer treatment. The receptor was derived from a man aged 35 to 69 with stage II lung adenocarcinoma. CDR3 protein: CAWSPTTHYYNSPLHF. The CDR3 nucleotides read TGTGCCTGGAGTCCGACGACCCATTACTATAATTCACCCCTCCACTTT.